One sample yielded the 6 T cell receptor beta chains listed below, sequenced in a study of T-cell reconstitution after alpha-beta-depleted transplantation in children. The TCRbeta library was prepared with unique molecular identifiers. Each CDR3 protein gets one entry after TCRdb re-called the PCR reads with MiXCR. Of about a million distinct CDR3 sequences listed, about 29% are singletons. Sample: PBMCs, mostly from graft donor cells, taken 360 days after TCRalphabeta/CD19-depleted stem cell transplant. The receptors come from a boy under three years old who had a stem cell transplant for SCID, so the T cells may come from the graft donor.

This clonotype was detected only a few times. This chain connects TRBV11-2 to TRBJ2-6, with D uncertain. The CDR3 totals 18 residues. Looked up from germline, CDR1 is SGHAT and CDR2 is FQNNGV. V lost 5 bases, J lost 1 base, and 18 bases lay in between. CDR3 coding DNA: TGTGCCAGCAGCCGACCCCCCGGCCAGCTTTCTGGGGCCAACGTCCTGACTTTC. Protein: CASSRPPGQLSGANVLTF.

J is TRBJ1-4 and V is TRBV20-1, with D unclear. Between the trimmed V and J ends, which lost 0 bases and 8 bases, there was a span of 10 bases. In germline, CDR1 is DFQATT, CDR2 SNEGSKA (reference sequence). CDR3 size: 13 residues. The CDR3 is CSARDPVGEKLFF. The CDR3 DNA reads TGCAGTGCTAGAGACCCCGTGGGAGAAAAACTGTTTTTT.

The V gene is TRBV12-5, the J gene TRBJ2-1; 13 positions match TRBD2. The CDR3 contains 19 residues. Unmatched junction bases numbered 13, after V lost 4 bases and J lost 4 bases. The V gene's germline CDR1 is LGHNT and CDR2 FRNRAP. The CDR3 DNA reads TGTGCTAGTGGTTGGGGACTAGCGGGGAGAACGAATACTTACAATGAGCAGTTCTTC. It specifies CASGWGLAGRTNTYNEQFF.

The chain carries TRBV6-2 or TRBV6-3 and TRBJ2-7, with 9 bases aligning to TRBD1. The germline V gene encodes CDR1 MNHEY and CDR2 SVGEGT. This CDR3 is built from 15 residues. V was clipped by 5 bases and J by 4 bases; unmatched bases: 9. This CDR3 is CASSRTGTGNYEQYF. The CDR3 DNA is TGTGCCAGCAGTCGGACCGGGACAGGGAATTACGAGCAGTACTTC.

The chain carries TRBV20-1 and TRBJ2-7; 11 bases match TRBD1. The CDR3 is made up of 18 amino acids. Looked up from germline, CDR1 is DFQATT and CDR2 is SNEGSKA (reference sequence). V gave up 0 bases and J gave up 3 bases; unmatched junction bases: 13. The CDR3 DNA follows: TGCAGTGCTAGAGATCCGCGGACAGGGGGCGCCCGGGTCTACGAGCAGTACTTC. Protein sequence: CSARDPRTGGARVYEQYF.

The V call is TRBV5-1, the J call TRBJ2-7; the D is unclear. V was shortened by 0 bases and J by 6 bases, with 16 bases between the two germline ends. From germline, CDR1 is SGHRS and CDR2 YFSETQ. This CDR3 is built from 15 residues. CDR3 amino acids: CASSLATSRSSEQYF. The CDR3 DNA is TGCGCCAGCAGCTTGGCCACGTCTAGGAGCTCCGAGCAGTACTTC.